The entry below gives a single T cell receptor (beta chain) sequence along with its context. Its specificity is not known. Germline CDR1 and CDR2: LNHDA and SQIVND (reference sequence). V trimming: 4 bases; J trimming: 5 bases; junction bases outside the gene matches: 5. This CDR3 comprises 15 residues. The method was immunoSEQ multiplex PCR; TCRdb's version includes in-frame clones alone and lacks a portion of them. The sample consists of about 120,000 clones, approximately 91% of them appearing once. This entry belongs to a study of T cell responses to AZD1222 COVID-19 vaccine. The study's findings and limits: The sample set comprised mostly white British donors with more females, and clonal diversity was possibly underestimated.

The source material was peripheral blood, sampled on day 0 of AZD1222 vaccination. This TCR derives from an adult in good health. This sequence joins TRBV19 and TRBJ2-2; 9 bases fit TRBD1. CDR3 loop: CASSTTGTGTGELFF. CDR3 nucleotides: TGTGCCAGTAGTACCACTGGGACAGGGACCGGGGAGCTGTTTTTT. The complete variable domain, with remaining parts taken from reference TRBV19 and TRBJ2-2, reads DGGITQSPKYLFRKEGQNVTLSCEQNLNHDAMYWYRQDPGQGLRLIYYSQIVNDFQKGDIAEGYSVSREKKESFPLTVTSAQKNPTAFYLCASSTTGTGTGELFFGEGSRLTVL.